The present TCR beta chain was sequenced within a study of blood T cell repertoires in COVID-19. In the study overall: Sources were T cells, B-cell-depleted T cells, or PBMCs; the material itself was cDNA or gDNA.

In the study's own analysis: Amplification from reference gene primers served as the basis for estimated nucleated cell counts. Only in-frame clones appear in the TCRdb table, and some are missing; sequencing was by immunoSEQ multiplex PCR. The D gene and trimming were derived from the DNA, and the V and J assignments and clone size from that table. The sample includes approximately 220,000 clones, roughly 85% of them seen just once. Germline CDR1 and CDR2: KGHSH and LQKENI. The V end lost 4 bases, the J end lost 5 bases, and 9 bases lay between the germline ends. The CDR3 has 13 residues. The age range of participants was 18 to 89 years, with residence in roughly 25 US areas.

J is TRBJ1-5 and V is TRBV18; TRBD1 might be the D (6 bases). The receptor comes from a woman aged 50 to 60 who had been exposed to COVID-19. Sequencing was carried out using PBMCs or T cells enriched from blood (not recorded which). CDR3 protein: CASSLGGDQPQHF. The CDR3 bases are TGTGCCAGCTCACTAGGGGGGGATCAGCCCCAGCATTTT.